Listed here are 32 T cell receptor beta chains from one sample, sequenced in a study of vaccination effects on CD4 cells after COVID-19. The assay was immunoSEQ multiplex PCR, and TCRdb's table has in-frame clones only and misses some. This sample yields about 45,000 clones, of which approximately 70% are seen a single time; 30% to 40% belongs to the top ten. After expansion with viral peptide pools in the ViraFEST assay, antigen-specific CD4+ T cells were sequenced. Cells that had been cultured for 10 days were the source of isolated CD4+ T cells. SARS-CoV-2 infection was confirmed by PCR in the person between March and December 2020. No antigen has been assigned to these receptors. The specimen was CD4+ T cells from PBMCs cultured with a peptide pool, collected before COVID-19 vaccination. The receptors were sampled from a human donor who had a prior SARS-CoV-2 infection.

CDR3 DNA sequence: TGTGCCAGCAGTTACTCGACGGACTTCTACGAGCAGTACTTC. It yields the protein CASSYSTDFYEQYF. This rearrangement joins TRBV6-5 to TRBJ2-7, with D possibly TRBD2 on 5 matching bases. CDR3 length equals 14 residues. Germline loops: CDR1 MNHEY, CDR2 SVGAGI. The V end was cut by 0 bases, the J end by 3 bases, with 9 bases between.

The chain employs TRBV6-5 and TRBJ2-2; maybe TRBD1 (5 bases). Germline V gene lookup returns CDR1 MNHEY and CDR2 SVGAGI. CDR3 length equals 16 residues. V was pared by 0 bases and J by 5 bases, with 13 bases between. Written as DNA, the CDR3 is TGTGCCAGCAGTTACTCGGGGCAGCCGGAAACCGGGGAGCTGTTTTTT. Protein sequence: CASSYSGQPETGELFF.

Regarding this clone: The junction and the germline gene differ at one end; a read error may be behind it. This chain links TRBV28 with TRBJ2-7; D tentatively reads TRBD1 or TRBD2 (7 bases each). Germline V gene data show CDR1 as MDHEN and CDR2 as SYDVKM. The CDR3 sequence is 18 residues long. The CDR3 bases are TGTGCCAGCAGTTCTATGGGAGGGGGCAGAAGGATCTCCGACGAGCAGTACTTC. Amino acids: CASSSMGGGRRISDEQYF.

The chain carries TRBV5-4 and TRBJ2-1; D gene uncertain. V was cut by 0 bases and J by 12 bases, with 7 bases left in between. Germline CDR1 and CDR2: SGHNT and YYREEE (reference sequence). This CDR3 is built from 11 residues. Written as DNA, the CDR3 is TGTGCCAGCAGCTTGGGGACCGGGCAGTTCTTC. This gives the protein CASSLGTGQFF.

This CDR3 is CASSLMPNYGYTF. The CDR3, as DNA: TGTGCCAGCAGCTTGATGCCTAACTATGGCTACACCTTC. The chain combines TRBV7-9 with TRBJ1-2; the D is unclear. Germline values: CDR1 SEHNR, CDR2 FQNEAQ (reference sequence). This CDR3 has 13 residues. Trimming took off 3 bases at V and 0 bases at J, with 5 bases between the two ends.

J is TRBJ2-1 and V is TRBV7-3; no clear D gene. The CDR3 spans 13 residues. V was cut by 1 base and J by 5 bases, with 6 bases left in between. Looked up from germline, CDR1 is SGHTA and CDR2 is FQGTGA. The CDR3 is CASSLMPDNEQFF. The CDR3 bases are TGTGCCAGCAGCTTAATGCCGGACAATGAGCAGTTCTTC.

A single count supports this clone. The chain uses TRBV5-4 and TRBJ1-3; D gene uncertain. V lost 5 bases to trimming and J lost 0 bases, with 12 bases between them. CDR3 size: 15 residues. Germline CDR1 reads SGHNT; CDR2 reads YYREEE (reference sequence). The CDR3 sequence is CASRQDMSSGNTIYF. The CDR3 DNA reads TGTGCCAGCAGGCAAGACATGTCCTCTGGAAACACCATATATTTT. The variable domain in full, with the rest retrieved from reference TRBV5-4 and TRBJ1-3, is ETGVTQSPTHLIKTRGQQVTLRCSSQSGHNTVSWYQQALGQGPQFIFQYYREEENGRGNFPPRFSGLQFPNYSSELNVNALELDDSALYLCASRQDMSSGNTIYFGEGSWLTVV.

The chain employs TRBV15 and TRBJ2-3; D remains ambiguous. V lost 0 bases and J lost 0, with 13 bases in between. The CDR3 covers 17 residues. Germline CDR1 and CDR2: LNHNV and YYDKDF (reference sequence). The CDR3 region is CATSRDRTAFSTDTQYF. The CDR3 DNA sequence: TGTGCCACCAGCAGAGATAGAACGGCGTTTAGCACAGATACGCAGTATTTT.

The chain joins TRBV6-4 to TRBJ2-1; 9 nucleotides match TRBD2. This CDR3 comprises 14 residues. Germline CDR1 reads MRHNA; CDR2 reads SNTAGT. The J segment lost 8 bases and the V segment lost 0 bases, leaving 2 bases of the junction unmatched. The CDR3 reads CASSDSSGRYEQFF. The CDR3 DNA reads TGTGCCAGCAGTGACTCTAGCGGGAGATATGAGCAGTTCTTC.

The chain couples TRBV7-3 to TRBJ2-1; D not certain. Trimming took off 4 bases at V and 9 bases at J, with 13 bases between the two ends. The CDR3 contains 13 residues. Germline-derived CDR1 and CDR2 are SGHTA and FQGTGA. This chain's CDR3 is CASSSTWAAEQFF. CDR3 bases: TGTGCCAGCAGCTCCACCTGGGCGGCTGAGCAGTTCTTC.

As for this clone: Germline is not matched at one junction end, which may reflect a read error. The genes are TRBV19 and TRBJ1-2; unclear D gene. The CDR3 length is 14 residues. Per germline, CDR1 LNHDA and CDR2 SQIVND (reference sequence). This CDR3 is CASSIFGKDYGYTF. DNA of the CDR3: TGTGCCAGTAGTATTTTTGGAAAGGACTACGGCTACACCTTC.

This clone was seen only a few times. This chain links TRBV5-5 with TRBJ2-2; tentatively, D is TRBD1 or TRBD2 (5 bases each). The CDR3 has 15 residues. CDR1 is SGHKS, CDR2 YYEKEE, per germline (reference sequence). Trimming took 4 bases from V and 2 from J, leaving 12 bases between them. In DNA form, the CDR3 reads TGTGCCAGCAGCCCCGGGACGCATAACACCGGGGAGCTGTTTTTT. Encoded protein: CASSPGTHNTGELFF.

As DNA, the CDR3 is TGTGCTCACAATAAAGCGGGGGACAGCCACGAGCAGTACTTC. Translation gives CAHNKAGDSHEQYF. The chain recombines TRBV7-2 with TRBJ2-7; D perhaps matches TRBD2 (8 bases). The CDR3 has 14 residues. CDR1 is SGHTA, CDR2 FQGNSA, per germline.

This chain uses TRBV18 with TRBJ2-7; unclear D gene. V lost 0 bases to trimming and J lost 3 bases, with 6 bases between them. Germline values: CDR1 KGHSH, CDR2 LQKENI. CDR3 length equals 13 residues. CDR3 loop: CASSPPGSYEQYF. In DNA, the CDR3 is TGTGCCAGCTCACCACCAGGCAGCTACGAGCAGTACTTC.

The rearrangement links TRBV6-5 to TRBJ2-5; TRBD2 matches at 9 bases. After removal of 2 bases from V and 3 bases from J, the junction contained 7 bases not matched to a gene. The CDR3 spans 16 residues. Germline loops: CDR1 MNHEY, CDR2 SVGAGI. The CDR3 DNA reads TGTGCCAGCAGTTACGGGGGGACTAGCCGCAAAGAGACCCAGTACTTC. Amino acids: CASSYGGTSRKETQYF.

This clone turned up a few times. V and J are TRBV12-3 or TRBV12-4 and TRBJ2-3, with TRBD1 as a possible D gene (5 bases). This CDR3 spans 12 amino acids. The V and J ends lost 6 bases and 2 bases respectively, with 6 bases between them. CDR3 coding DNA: TGTGCCAGCAGGGACAACACAGATACGCAGTATTTT. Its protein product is CASRDNTDTQYF.

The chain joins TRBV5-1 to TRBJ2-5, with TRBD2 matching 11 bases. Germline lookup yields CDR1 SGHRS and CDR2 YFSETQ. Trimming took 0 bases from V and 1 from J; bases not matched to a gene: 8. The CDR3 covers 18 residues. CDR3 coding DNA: TGCGCCAGCAGCTTGGCCCGGGCTAGCGGGGGGACCCAAGAGACCCAGTACTTC. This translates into CASSLARASGGTQETQYF.

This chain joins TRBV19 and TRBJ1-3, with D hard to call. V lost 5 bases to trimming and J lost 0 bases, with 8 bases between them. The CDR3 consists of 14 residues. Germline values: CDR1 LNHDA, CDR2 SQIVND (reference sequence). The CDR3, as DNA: TGTGCCAGTAGTTTTGGCGGCTCTGGAAACACCATATATTTT. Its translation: CASSFGGSGNTIYF. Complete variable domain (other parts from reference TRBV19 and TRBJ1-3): DGGITQSPKYLFRKEGQNVTLSCEQNLNHDAMYWYRQDPGQGLRLIYYSQIVNDFQKGDIAEGYSVSREKKESFPLTVTSAQKNPTAFYLCASSFGGSGNTIYFGEGSWLTVV.

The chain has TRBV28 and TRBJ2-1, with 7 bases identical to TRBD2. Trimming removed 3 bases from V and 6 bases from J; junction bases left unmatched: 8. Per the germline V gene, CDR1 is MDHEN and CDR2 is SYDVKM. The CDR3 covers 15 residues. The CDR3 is CASSLGSGIPNEQFF. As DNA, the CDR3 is TGTGCCAGCAGTTTGGGAAGCGGGATCCCCAATGAGCAGTTCTTC.

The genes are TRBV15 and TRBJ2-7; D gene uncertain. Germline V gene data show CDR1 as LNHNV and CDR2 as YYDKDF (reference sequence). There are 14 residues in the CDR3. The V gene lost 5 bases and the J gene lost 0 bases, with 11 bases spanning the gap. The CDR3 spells CATSPRANSYEQYF. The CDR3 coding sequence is TGTGCCACCAGCCCACGGGCCAACTCCTACGAGCAGTACTTC.

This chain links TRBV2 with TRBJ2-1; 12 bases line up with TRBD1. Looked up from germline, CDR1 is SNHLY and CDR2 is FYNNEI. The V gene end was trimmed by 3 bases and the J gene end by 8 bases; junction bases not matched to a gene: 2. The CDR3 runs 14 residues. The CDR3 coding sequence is TGTGCCAGCAGTGATGGGACAGGGGGCGATGAGCAGTTCTTC. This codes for CASSDGTGGDEQFF.

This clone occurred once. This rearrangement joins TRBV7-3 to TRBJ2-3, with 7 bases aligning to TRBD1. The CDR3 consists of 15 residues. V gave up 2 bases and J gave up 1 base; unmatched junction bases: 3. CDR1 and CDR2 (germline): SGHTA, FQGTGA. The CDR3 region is CASSLRQGGTDTQYF. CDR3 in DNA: TGTGCCAGCAGCTTACGACAGGGAGGCACAGATACGCAGTATTTT.

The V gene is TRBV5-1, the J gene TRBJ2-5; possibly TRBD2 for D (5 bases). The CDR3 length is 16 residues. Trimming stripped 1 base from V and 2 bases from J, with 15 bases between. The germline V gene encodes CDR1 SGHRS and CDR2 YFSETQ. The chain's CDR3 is CASSLIPGGGQETQYF. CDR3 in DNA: TGCGCCAGCAGCTTGATACCGGGCGGAGGACAAGAGACCCAGTACTTC.

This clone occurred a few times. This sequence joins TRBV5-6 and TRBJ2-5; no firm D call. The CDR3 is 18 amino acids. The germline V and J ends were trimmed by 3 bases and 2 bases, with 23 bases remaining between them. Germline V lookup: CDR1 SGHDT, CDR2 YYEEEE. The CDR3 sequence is CASSSNMGLRPRQETQYF. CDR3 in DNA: TGTGCCAGCAGCTCTAACATGGGCCTTCGACCACGGCAAGAGACCCAGTACTTC.

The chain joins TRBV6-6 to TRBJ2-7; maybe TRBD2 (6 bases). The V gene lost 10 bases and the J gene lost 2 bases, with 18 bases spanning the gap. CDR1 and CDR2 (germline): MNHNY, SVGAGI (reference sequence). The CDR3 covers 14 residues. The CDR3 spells CAIAGRVGTYEQYF. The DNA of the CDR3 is TGTGCCATTGCCGGGAGAGTGGGGACCTACGAGCAGTACTTC.

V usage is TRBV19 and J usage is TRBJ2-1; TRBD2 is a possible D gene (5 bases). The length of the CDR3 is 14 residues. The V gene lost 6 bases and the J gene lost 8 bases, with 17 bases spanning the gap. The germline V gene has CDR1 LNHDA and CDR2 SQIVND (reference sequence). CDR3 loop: CASRGIAGFDEQFF. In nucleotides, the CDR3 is TGTGCCAGTAGGGGTATCGCGGGTTTCGATGAGCAGTTCTTC.

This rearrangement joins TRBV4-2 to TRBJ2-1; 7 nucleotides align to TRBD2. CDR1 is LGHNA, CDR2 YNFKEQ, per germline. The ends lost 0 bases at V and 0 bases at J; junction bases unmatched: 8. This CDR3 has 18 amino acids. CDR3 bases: TGTGCCAGCAGCCAAGATATGGCTAGCGGCCTCTCCTACAATGAGCAGTTCTTC. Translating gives CASSQDMASGLSYNEQFF.

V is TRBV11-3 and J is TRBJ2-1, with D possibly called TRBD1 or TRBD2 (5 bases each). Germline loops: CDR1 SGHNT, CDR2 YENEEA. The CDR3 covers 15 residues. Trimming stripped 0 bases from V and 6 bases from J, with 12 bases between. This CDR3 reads CASSLDRGVVNEQFF. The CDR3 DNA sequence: TGTGCCAGCAGCTTAGATAGGGGAGTAGTCAATGAGCAGTTCTTC.

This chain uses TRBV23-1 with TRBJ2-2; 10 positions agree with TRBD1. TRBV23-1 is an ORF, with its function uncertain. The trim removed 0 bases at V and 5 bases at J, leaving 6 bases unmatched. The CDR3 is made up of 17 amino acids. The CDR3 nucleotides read TGCGCCAGCAGTCAATCGAGGACAGGGGGAGAAACCGGGGAGCTGTTTTTT. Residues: CASSQSRTGGETGELFF.

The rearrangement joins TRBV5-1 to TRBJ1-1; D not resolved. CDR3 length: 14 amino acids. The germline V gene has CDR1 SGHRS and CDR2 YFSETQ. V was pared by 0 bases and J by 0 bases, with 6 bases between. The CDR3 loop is CASSLVGLNTEAFF. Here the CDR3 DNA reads TGCGCCAGCAGCTTGGTCGGTTTGAACACTGAAGCTTTCTTT.

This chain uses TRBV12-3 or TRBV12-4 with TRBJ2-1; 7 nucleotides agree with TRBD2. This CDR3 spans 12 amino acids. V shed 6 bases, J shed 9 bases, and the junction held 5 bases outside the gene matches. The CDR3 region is CASSPLASEQFF. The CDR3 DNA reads TGTGCCAGCAGCCCACTAGCGAGTGAGCAGTTCTTC.

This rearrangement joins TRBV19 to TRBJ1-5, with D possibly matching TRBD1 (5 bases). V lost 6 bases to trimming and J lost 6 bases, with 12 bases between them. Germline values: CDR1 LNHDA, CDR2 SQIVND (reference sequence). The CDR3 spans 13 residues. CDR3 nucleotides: TGTGCCAGTAGCAGTAGGGACCTTCAGCCCCAGCATTTT. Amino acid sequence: CASSSRDLQPQHF.